A single sample gave rise to the 28 T cell receptor beta chains below, sequenced in a study of T cells in Graves' hyperthyroidism and ophthalmopathy. Template material for amplifying TCR beta CDR3 regions consisted of RNA transcripts. An initial round of RT-PCR targeting the TCR CDR3 relied on the HTBI primer set. Each CDR3 protein is one row after TCRdb ran MiXCR on the multiplex PCR reads. The table has about 710,000 distinct CDR3 sequences, around 15% seen once. The sequenced material came from blood. The receptors shown here come from a man aged 18-30 years with Graves' hyperthyroidism.

This clonotype was observed a handful of times. V and J are TRBV20-1 and TRBJ2-7, with D possibly TRBD2 on 6 matching bases. V lost 6 bases and J 5 bases, leaving 23 bases between the germline ends. The germline CDR1 and CDR2 sequences are DFQATT and SNEGSKA (reference sequence). The CDR3 has 15 amino acids. The CDR3 reads CSAANPWRDLHEQYF. The CDR3 region has the DNA TGCAGTGCCGCCAACCCCTGGCGGGATCTCCACGAGCAGTACTTC.

This clonotype was seen ten or more times. CDR3 nucleotides: TGTGCCAGCAGTCTCGGAAACATTCAGTACTTC. It encodes CASSLGNIQYF. The chain employs TRBV11-2 and TRBJ2-4; D not resolved. This CDR3 comprises 11 residues. Germline V CDR1 and CDR2: SGHAT, FQNNGV. With 6 bases removed from V and 6 bases from J, the gap between germline ends came to 6 bases.

This clonotype was seen a handful of times. It may be a read error: a sequence one base away is much more abundant. This chain connects TRBV6-5 to TRBJ2-5; D is uncertain. Germline CDR1 is MNHEY and CDR2 is SVGAGI. V gave up 2 bases and J gave up 4 bases, with 2 bases separating them. This CDR3 has 11 residues. The chain's CDR3 is CASSYAETQYF. The DNA of the CDR3 is TGTGCCAGCAGTTACGCAGAGACCCAGTACTTC.

This clonotype was seen a few times. This may be a read error: a much more frequent sequence differs by one nucleotide. CDR3 residues: CASSHGIQETQYF. DNA for the CDR3: TGTGCCAGCAGCCACGGGATCCAAGAGACCCAGTACTTC. V is TRBV7-9 and J is TRBJ2-5, with D maybe TRBD2 (5 bases). The germline CDR1 and CDR2 sequences are SEHNR and FQNEAQ (reference sequence). The CDR3 length is 13 residues. The V end lost 5 bases, the J end lost 1 base, and 8 bases lay between the germline ends.

This clonotype showed up just a few times. This rearrangement joins TRBV7-6 to TRBJ2-1; the D gene is possibly TRBD1 (5 bases). V shed 1 base and J shed 4 bases, with 8 bases lying between them. Per the germline V gene, CDR1 is SGHVS and CDR2 is FNYEAQ. The CDR3 covers 14 residues. The CDR3 bases are TGTGCCAGCAGCTTAGAACAGGTATACAATGAGCAGTTCTTC. Translation gives CASSLEQVYNEQFF. The full variable domain, in which reference TRBV7-6 and TRBJ2-1 provide the parts outside the CDR3, is GAGVSQSPRYKVTKRGQDVALRCDPISGHVSLYWYRQALGQGPEFLTYFNYEAQQDKSGLPNDRFSAERPEGSISTLTIQRTEQRDSAMYRCASSLEQVYNEQFFGPGTRLTVL.

This clonotype was detected only a few times. This chain connects TRBV7-9 to TRBJ2-7; D may be TRBD1 (7 bases). The CDR3 has 16 residues. The germline V gene has CDR1 SEHNR and CDR2 FQNEAQ (reference sequence). The V end lost 5 bases, the J end lost 0 bases, and 17 bases lay between the germline ends. The CDR3 DNA reads as TGTGCCAGCAGCCCCGGGGGACAGTATAGCTCCTACGAGCAGTACTTC. This codes for CASSPGGQYSSYEQYF.

This clonotype was observed many times. The chain carries TRBV6-1 and TRBJ2-5; possible D gene TRBD2, 5 bases. Trimming took off 8 bases at V and 1 base at J, with 11 bases between the two ends. The germline V gene has CDR1 MNHNS and CDR2 SASEGT. The CDR3 length is 13 residues. The CDR3 nucleotides are TGTGCCAGCGCCTATAGCGCCCAAGAGACCCAGTACTTC. Translation gives CASAYSAQETQYF.

This clonotype was counted between two and nine times. The chain carries TRBV15 and TRBJ1-1; D is possibly TRBD1 (5 bases). CDR1 is LNHNV and CDR2 is YYDKDF in the germline V gene (reference sequence). The CDR3 covers 13 residues. V dropped 5 bases and J dropped 5 bases, with 12 bases sitting between them. As DNA, the CDR3 is TGTGCCACCAGCCCCGGGGGGAGGACTGAAGCTTTCTTT. This gives the protein CATSPGGRTEAFF.

The chain combines TRBV29-1 with TRBJ2-6; possible D gene TRBD2, 5 bases. Germline V gene data show CDR1 as SQVTM and CDR2 as ANQGSEA. The CDR3 runs to 13 residues. Trimming removed 6 bases from V and 2 bases from J, with 8 bases in between. CDR3 in DNA: TGCAGCGTCGGGAAGCCTGGGGCCAACGTCCTGACTTTC. Its protein product is CSVGKPGANVLTF.

As for this clonotype: A much larger clone lies one base from this, so it may be a read error. The DNA for the CDR3 is TGTGCCAGCAGCCCGTGGACTAGCGACACAAATACGCAGTATTTT. Its translation is CASSPWTSDTNTQYF. V gene TRBV12-3 or TRBV12-4 combines with J gene TRBJ2-3; TRBD2 matches at 9 bases. This CDR3 region has 15 residues.

This clonotype was seen a few times. The V call is TRBV18, the J call TRBJ1-2; TRBD1 is a possible D gene (6 bases). Germline loops: CDR1 KGHSH, CDR2 LQKENI. Trimming removed 4 bases from V and 4 bases from J, with 13 bases in between. The CDR3 extends over 14 amino acids. CDR3 nucleotides: TGTGCCAGCTCACTCGAGGGGGAGGCCTATGGCTACACCTTC. Amino acid sequence: CASSLEGEAYGYTF.

V and J are TRBV15 and TRBJ1-4; TRBD1 might be the D (5 bases). Per germline, CDR1 LNHNV and CDR2 YYDKDF (reference sequence). V was cut by 0 bases and J by 8 bases, with 19 bases left in between. The length of the CDR3 is 17 residues. The CDR3 reads CATSRDLGPGSREKLFF. CDR3 nucleotides: TGTGCCACCAGCAGAGATCTAGGCCCAGGGAGTCGCGAAAAACTGTTTTTT.

The V gene is TRBV9, the J gene TRBJ1-6, with 9 bases fitting TRBD1. CDR1 SGDLS and CDR2 YYNGEE come from the germline V gene. The CDR3 runs to 15 residues. Trimming cost V 4 bases and J 10 bases; bases outside gene matches: 9. CDR3 DNA sequence: TGTGCCAGCAGCCCGGACCCGGACAGGGGATCACCCCTCCACTTT. Translation gives CASSPDPDRGSPLHF. The full variable domain, with the rest looked up from reference TRBV9 and TRBJ1-6, is DSGVTQTPKHLITATGQRVTLRCSPRSGDLSVYWYQQSLDQGLQFLIQYYNGEERAKGNILERFSAQQFPDLHSELNLSSLELGDSALYFCASSPDPDRGSPLHFGNGTRLTVT.

This clonotype was observed a handful of times. The chain is built from TRBV7-3 and TRBJ2-1, with a tentative D call TRBD2 (6 bases). Germline V CDR1 and CDR2: SGHTA, FQGTGA. This CDR3 has 14 residues. Trimming stripped 1 base from V and 9 bases from J, with 13 bases between. The chain's CDR3 is CASSLSSGVFEQFF. The CDR3 DNA is TGTGCCAGCAGCTTAAGTAGCGGTGTTTTTGAGCAGTTCTTC.

V is TRBV29-1 and J is TRBJ2-7, with D perhaps matching TRBD1 (6 bases). Germline V gene data show CDR1 as SQVTM and CDR2 as ANQGSEA. V was clipped by 4 bases and J by 1 base, with 23 bases between them. The CDR3 is made up of 17 amino acids. CDR3 sequence reads: CSVAIFPDRTLSYEQYF. CDR3 DNA: TGCAGCGTTGCCATTTTTCCGGACAGAACCCTTTCCTACGAGCAGTACTTC.

There are many counts of this clonotype. The chain links TRBV20-1 to TRBJ2-1, with D perhaps assigned TRBD1 or TRBD2 (9 bases each). V gave up 0 bases and J gave up 8 bases, with 26 bases separating them. Germline CDR1 and CDR2: DFQATT and SNEGSKA (reference sequence). This CDR3 is 18 amino acids long. The DNA of the CDR3 is TGCAGTGCTAGAGAGACAGGGGGTTTGGCGACTAGCGGTCATGAGCAGTTCTTC. It translates to CSARETGGLATSGHEQFF.

This clonotype has more than one count but fewer than ten. The J gene is TRBJ2-1, the V gene TRBV7-8, with 7 bases aligning to TRBD2. Germline V gives CDR1 SGHVS, CDR2 FQNEAQ. CDR3 length: 14 amino acids. Losses at the gene ends were 3 bases for V and 7 bases for J; bases not matched to a gene: 6. The CDR3 DNA follows: TGTGCCAGCAGCTTCGGACTAGTAGGGAATGAGCAGTTCTTC. Amino acids: CASSFGLVGNEQFF.

V gene TRBV20-1 combines with J gene TRBJ2-7; tentative D call: TRBD1 (6 bases). The germline gives CDR1 DFQATT, CDR2 SNEGSKA (reference sequence). The CDR3 covers 14 residues. Trimming took off 1 base at V and 6 bases at J, with 16 bases between the two ends. The chain's CDR3 is CSARATTGTREQYF. The CDR3 region has the DNA TGCAGTGCTAGAGCCACGACAGGAACTCGCGAGCAGTACTTC.

This clonotype has more than one count but fewer than ten. The chain recombines TRBV4-1 with TRBJ2-7, with D perhaps TRBD1 (6 bases). V lost 4 bases and J lost 3, with 28 bases in between. This CDR3 has 19 residues. Germline-derived CDR1 and CDR2 are MGHRA and YSYEKL. The CDR3 region is CASSPSPGQGRYRGYEQYF. The CDR3 DNA is TGCGCCAGCAGCCCGTCCCCAGGGCAGGGGCGGTATCGCGGCTACGAGCAGTACTTC.

In its sample, this clonotype was seen a few times. This chain links TRBV3-1 with TRBJ1-4; D is unclear. With 2 bases removed from V and 8 bases from J, the gap between germline ends came to 21 bases. CDR3 size: 17 residues. Germline values: CDR1 LGHDT, CDR2 YNNKEL (reference sequence). The CDR3: CASSQNKWAGRWEKLFF. In DNA form, the CDR3 reads TGTGCCAGCAGCCAAAACAAATGGGCAGGTCGATGGGAAAAACTGTTTTTT.

This chain connects TRBV30 to TRBJ2-5, with 7 bases aligning to TRBD2. The V gene end was trimmed by 1 base and the J gene end by 0 bases; junction bases not matched to a gene: 5. CDR1 GTSNPN and CDR2 SVGIG come from the germline V gene (reference sequence). The CDR3 is 15 amino acids. CDR3 nucleotide sequence: TGTGCCTGGAGTGGGGGGAGGGCCTACCAAGAGACCCAGTACTTC. Its protein is CAWSGGRAYQETQYF.

This clonotype showed up just a few times. This chain links TRBV11-3 with TRBJ1-1, with D possibly being TRBD1 (5 bases). There are 12 residues in the CDR3. CDR1 SGHNT and CDR2 YENEEA come from the germline V gene. Trimming took 4 bases from V and 6 from J, leaving 9 bases between them. The CDR3 DNA reads as TGTGCCAGCAGCTCTAGACAGCCTGAAGCTTTCTTT. This codes for CASSSRQPEAFF.

This clonotype was counted a few times. The chain employs TRBV4-2 and TRBJ2-5; 7 bases are a match to TRBD2. This CDR3 has 16 residues. Trimming cost V 0 bases and J 0 bases; bases outside gene matches: 4. The germline V gene has CDR1 LGHNA and CDR2 YNFKEQ. The CDR3 sequence is CASSQDLGTNQETQYF. The CDR3 nucleotides read TGTGCCAGCAGCCAAGATCTTGGGACTAACCAAGAGACCCAGTACTTC.

The chain carries TRBV9 and TRBJ2-1; TRBD1 aligns across 9 bases. CDR3 size: 15 residues. Germline V gives CDR1 SGDLS, CDR2 YYNGEE. V was clipped by 1 base and J by 5 bases; unmatched bases: 4. This chain's CDR3 is CASSVLRDRDNEQFF. CDR3 DNA sequence: TGTGCCAGCAGCGTACTCCGGGACAGGGACAATGAGCAGTTCTTC.

This clonotype has a count of ten or more. The gene calls are TRBV28 and TRBJ2-5; 8 bases map to TRBD1. The CDR3 is made up of 14 amino acids. V was clipped by 8 bases and J by 5 bases; unmatched bases: 10. CDR1 and CDR2 (germline): MDHEN, SYDVKM. The CDR3, as DNA: TGTGCCAGCCGATATGGCAGGGGGCGGGAGACCCAGTACTTC. Amino acid sequence: CASRYGRGRETQYF.

This clonotype was detected ten times or more. The chain's CDR3 is CASSQDEDRYEQYF. The CDR3 nucleotides read TGTGCCAGCAGCCAAGATGAGGACAGGTACGAGCAGTACTTC. J is TRBJ2-7 and V is TRBV3-1, with 7 bases lining up with TRBD1. With V trimmed by 0 bases and J by 4 bases, 3 bases remained unmatched. The CDR3 consists of 14 residues. Germline CDR1 LGHDT, CDR2 YNNKEL (reference sequence).

Here the CDR3 DNA reads TGTGCCACCAGTGATGCGGCGGAGAACACCGGGGAGCTGTTTTTT. Protein: CATSDAAENTGELFF. The chain combines TRBV24-1 with TRBJ2-2; D call uncertain. Trimming took 3 bases from V and 1 from J, leaving 8 bases between them. CDR1 and CDR2 from the germline V gene are KGHDR and SFDVKD. The length of the CDR3 is 15 residues.

The CDR3 nucleotides read TGTGCCAGCAGTTTCGATGGAGACCTCTCCTACAATGAGCAGTTCTTC. Translated, it gives CASSFDGDLSYNEQFF. The chain combines TRBV28 with TRBJ2-1; the D is unclear. Germline V CDR1 and CDR2: MDHEN, SYDVKM. V was cut by 3 bases and J by 0 bases, with 12 bases left in between. The CDR3 totals 16 residues.